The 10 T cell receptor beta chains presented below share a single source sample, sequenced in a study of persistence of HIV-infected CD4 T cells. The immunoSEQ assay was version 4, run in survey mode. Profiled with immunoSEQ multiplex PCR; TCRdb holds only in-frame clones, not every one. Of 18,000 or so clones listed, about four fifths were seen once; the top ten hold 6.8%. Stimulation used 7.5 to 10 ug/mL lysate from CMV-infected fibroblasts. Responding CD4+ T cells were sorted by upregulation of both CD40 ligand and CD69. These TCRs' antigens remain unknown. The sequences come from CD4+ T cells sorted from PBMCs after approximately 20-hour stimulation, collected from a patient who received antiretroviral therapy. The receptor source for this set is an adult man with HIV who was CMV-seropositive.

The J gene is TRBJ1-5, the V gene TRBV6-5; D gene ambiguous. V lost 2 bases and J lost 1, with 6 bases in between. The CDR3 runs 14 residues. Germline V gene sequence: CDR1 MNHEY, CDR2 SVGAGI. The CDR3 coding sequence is TGTGCCAGCAGTTACAGATCAAGCAATCAGCCCCAGCATTTT. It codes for CASSYRSSNQPQHF.

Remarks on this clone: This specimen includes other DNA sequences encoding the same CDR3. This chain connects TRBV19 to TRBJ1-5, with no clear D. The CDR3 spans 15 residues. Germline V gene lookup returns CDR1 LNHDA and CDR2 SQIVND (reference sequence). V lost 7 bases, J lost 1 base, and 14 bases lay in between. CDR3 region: CASKTGPQSNQPQHF. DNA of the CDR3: TGTGCCAGTAAAACTGGCCCCCAGAGCAATCAGCCCCAGCATTTT.

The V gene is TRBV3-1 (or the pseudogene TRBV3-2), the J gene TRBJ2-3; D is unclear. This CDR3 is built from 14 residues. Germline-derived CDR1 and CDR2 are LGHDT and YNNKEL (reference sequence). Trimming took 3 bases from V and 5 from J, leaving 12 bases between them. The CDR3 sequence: CASSQGGRGDTQYF. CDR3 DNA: TGTGCCAGCAGCCAGGGCGGACGTGGAGATACGCAGTATTTT.

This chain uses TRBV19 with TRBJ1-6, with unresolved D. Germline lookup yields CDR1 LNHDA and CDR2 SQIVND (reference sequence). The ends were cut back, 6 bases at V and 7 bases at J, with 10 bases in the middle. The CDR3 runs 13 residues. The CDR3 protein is CASSRADNSPLHF. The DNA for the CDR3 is TGTGCCAGTAGCCGGGCAGACAATTCACCCCTCCACTTT.

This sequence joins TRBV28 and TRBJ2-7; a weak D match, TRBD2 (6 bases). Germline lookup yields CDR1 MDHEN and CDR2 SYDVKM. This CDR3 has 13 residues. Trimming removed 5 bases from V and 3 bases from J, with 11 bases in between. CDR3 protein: CASSGGEVYEQYF. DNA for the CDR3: TGTGCCAGCAGTGGCGGGGAGGTCTACGAGCAGTACTTC.

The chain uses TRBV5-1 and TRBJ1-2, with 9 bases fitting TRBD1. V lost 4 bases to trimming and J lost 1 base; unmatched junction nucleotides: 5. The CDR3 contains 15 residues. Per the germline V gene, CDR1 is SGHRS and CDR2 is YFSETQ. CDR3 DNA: TGCGCCAGCAGCGCGGGACAGGGTATTAACTATGGCTACACCTTC. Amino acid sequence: CASSAGQGINYGYTF.

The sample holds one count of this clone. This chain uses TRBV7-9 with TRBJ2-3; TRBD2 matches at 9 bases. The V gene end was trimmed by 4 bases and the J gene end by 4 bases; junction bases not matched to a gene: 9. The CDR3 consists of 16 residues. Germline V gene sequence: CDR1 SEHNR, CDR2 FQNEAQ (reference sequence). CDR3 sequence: CASSSWTSAMADTQYF. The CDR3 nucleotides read TGTGCCAGCAGCTCCTGGACTAGCGCCATGGCAGATACGCAGTATTTT.

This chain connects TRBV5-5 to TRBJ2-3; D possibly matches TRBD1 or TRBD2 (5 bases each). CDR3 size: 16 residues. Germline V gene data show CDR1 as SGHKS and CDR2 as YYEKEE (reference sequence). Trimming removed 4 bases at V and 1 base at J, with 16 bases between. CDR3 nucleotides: TGTGCCAGCAGCCCAAATCCCGGGACGGGCACAGATACGCAGTATTTT. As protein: CASSPNPGTGTDTQYF.

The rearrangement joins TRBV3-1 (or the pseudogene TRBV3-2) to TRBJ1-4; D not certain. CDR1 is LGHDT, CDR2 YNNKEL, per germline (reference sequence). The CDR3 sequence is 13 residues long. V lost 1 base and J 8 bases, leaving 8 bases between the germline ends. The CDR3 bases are TGTGCCAGCAGCCAAGGTCGCCGAGAAAAACTGTTTTTT. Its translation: CASSQGRREKLFF.

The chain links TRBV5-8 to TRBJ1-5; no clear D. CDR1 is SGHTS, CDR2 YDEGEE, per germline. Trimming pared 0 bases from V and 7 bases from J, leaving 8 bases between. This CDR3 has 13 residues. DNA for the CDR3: TGTGCCAGCAGCTTGGAAAGGCGGCAGCCCCAGCATTTT. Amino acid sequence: CASSLERRQPQHF.